This T cell receptor beta chain comes out of a study of CD4+ T cells in melanoma. Study observations and caveats: A reported correlation linked neoantigen-specific CD4+ T cells to CD8+, macrophage and B cell function. Reportedly, melanoma neoantigen-specific CD4+ T cells showed varied differentiation states.

V gave up 3 bases and J gave up 5 bases, with 9 bases separating them. Per the germline V gene, CDR1 is SGDLS and CDR2 is YYNGEE. The CDR3 totals 13 residues. This clone was seen only once. Its antigen is currently unknown. The table came from immunoSEQ multiplex PCR; TCRdb's copy has only in-frame clones and leaves some out. The sample comprises 120,000 to 150,000 clones, around nine tenths of which are singletons, and approximately 1.5% rests with the top ten. The chain links TRBV9 to TRBJ1-5, with D unclear. The source of this sequence is a human donor with melanoma. CDR3 DNA sequence: TGTGCCAGCAGCGCAGCAGGCGATCAGCCCCAGCATTTT. Residues: CASSAAGDQPQHF.